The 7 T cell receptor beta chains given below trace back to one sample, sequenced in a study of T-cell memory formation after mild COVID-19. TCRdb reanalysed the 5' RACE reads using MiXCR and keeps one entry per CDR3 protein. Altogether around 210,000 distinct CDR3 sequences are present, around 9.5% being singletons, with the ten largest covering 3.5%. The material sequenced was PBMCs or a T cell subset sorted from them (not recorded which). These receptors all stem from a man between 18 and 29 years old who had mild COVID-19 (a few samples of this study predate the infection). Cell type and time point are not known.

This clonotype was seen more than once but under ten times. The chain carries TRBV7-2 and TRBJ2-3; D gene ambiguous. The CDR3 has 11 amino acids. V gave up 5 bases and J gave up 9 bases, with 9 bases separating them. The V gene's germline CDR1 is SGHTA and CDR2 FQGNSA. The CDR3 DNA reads TGTGCCAGCAGCCGCCTTGGGACGCAGTATTTT. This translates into CASSRLGTQYF.

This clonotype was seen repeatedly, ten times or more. CDR3 in amino acids: CASSLFFARETQYF. CDR3 nucleotide sequence: TGTGCCAGCAGCTTATTTTTTGCCCGGGAGACCCAGTACTTC. The rearrangement links TRBV7-2 to TRBJ2-5; D is uncertain. V was clipped by 2 bases and J by 5 bases, with 12 bases between them. Per germline, CDR1 SGHTA and CDR2 FQGNSA. CDR3 size: 14 residues.

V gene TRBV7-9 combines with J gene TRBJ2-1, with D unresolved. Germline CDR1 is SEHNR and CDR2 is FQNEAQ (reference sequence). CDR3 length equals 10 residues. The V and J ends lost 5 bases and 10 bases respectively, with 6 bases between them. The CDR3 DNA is TGTGCCAGCAGCGGTAGGGAGCAGTTCTTC. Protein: CASSGREQFF.

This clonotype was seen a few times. CDR3 region: CASSAPGGNQPQHF. The CDR3 DNA reads TGTGCCAGCAGTGCCCCGGGTGGCAATCAGCCCCAGCATTTT. This chain joins TRBV6-5 and TRBJ1-5; no definite D call. The ends were cut back, 5 bases at V and 2 bases at J, with 10 bases in the middle. The germline V gene encodes CDR1 MNHEY and CDR2 SVGAGI. CDR3 size: 14 residues.

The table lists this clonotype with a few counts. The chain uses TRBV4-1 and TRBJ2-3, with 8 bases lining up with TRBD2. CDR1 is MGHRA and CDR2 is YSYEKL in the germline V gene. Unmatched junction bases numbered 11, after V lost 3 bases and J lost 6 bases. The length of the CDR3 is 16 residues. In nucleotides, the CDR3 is TGCGCCAGCAGCCAGACTAGCGTCTCATTTGGGGATACGCAGTATTTT. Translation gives CASSQTSVSFGDTQYF.

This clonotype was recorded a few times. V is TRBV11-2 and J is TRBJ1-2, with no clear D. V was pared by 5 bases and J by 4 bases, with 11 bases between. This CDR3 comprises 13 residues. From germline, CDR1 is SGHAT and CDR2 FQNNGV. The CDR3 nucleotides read TGTGCCAGCAGCCTAGCAAGTTCCTATGGCTACACCTTC. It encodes CASSLASSYGYTF.

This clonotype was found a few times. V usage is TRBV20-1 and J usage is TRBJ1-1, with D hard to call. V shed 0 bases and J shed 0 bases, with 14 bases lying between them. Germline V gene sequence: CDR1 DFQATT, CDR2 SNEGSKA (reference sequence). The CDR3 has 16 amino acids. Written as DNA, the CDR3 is TGCAGTGCTAGAGATCAAATCGGGCCACTGAACACTGAAGCTTTCTTT. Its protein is CSARDQIGPLNTEAFF.